This record concerns one T cell receptor (beta chain) sequence. After removal of 5 bases from V and 2 bases from J, the junction contained 2 bases not matched to a gene. The CDR3 is 15 amino acids. Per the germline V gene, CDR1 is SEHNR and CDR2 is FQNEAQ (reference sequence). Enrolled during active infection, Seattle patients were then followed longitudinally. Authors' analysis steps: Cell counts per sample came from amplifying reference gene primers. The method was immunoSEQ multiplex PCR; TCRdb's version includes in-frame clones alone and lacks a portion of them. The V and J calls and the clone size are those of that table, but D and trimming were determined from the DNA. The sample records 250,000 to 350,000 clones, 84% being singletons. This entry is derived from a study of blood T cell repertoires in COVID-19. At the level of the study: Researchers got acute and convalescent COVID-19 samples from the United States, Italy and Spain. The analysed material was cDNA or gDNA that came from T cells, B-cell-depleted T cells, or PBMCs.

The sequenced sample was peripheral blood. The TCR sequence derives from a human donor with COVID-19, enrolled during active disease. The donor label of this sample is uncertain. The V gene is TRBV7-9, the J gene TRBJ2-3; TRBD1 agrees at 12 bases. CDR3 sequence: CASSRDRGLTDTQYF. The CDR3 nucleotides read TGTGCCAGCAGCCGGGACAGGGGGCTCACAGATACGCAGTATTTT. Based on the CDR3 plus reference TRBV7-9 and TRBJ2-3, the full variable domain is DTGVSQNPRHKITKRGQNVTFRCDPISEHNRLYWYRQTLGQGPEFLTYFQNEAQLEKSRLLSDRFSAERPKGSFSTLEIQRTEQGDSAMYLCASSRDRGLTDTQYFGPGTRLTVL.